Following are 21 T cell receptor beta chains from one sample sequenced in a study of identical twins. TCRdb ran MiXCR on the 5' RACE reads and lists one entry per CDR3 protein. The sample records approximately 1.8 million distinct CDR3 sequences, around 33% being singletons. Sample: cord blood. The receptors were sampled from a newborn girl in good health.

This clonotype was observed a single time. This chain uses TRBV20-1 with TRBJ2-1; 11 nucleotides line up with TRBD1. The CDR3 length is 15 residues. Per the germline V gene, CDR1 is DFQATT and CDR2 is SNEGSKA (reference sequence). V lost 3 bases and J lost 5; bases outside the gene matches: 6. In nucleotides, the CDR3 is TGCAGTGCTAGTAGGACAGGGGGCACCAACAATGAGCAGTTCTTC. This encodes CSASRTGGTNNEQFF.

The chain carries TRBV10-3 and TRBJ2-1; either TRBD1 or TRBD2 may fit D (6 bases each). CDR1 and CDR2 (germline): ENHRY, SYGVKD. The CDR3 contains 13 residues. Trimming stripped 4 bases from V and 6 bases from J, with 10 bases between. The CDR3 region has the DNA TGTGCCATCAGTGCTGGAGGGGGCAATGAGCAGTTCTTC. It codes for CAISAGGGNEQFF.

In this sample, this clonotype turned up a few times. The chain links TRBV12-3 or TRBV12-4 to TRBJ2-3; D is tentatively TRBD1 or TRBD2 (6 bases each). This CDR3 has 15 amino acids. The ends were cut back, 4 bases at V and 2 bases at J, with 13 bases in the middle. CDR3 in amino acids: CASSYRAGPTDTQYF. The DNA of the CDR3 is TGTGCCAGCAGTTACAGGGCGGGGCCCACAGATACGCAGTATTTT.

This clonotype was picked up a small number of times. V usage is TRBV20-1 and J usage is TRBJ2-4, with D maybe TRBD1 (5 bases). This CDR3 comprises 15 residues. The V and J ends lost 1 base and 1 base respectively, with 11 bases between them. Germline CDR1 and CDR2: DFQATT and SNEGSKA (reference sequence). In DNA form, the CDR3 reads TGCAGTGCTAGAGCCCCCAGGGTTGCCAAAAACATTCAGTACTTC. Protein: CSARAPRVAKNIQYF.

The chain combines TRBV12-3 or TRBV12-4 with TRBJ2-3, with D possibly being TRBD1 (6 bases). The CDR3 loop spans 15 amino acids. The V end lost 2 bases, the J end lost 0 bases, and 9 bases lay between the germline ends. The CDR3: CASSLRQVSTDTQYF. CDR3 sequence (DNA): TGTGCCAGCAGTTTAAGACAGGTTAGCACAGATACGCAGTATTTT.

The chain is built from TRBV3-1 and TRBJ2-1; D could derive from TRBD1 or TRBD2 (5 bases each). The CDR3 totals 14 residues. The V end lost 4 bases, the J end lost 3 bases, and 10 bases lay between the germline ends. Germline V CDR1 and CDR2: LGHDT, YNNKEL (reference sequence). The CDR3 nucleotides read TGTGCCAGCAGCCCGGGACCCAACTACAATGAGCAGTTCTTC. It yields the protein CASSPGPNYNEQFF.

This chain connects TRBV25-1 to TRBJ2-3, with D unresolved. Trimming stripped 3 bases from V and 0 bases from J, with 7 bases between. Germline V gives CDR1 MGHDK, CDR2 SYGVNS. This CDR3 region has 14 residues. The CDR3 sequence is CASSDSPSTDTQYF. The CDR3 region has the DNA TGTGCCAGCAGTGACTCGCCTAGCACAGATACGCAGTATTTT. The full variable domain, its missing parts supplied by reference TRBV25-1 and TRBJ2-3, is EADIYQTPRYLVIGTGKKITLECSQTMGHDKMYWYQQDPGMELHLIHYSYGVNSTEKGDLSSESTVSRIRTEHFPLTLESARPSHTSQYLCASSDSPSTDTQYFGPGTRLTVL.

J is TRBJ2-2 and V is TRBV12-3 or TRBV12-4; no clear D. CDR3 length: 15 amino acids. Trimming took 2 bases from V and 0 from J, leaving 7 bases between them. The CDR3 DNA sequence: TGTGCCAGCAGTTTACGCGGAACGAACACCGGGGAGCTGTTTTTT. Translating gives CASSLRGTNTGELFF.

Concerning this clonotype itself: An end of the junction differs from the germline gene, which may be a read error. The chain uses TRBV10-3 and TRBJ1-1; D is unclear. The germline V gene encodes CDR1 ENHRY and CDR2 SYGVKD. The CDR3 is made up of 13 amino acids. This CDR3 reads CAITKTPNTEALF. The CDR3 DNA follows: TGTGCCATCACCAAGACCCCGAACACTGAAGCTTTATTT.

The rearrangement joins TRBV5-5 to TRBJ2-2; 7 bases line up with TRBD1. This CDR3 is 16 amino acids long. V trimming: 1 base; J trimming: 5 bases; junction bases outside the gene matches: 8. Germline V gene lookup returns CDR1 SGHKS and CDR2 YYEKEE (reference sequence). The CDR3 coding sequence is TGTGCCAGCAGCTTGTACTGGACAGGACCTACCGGGGAGCTGTTTTTT. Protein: CASSLYWTGPTGELFF.

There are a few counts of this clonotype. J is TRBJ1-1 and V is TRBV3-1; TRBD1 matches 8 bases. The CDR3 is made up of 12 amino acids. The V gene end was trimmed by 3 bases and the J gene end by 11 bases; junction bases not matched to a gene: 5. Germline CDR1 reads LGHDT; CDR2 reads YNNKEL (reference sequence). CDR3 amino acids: CASSQDRVQAFF. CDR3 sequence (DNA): TGTGCCAGCAGCCAGGACAGGGTTCAGGCTTTCTTT.

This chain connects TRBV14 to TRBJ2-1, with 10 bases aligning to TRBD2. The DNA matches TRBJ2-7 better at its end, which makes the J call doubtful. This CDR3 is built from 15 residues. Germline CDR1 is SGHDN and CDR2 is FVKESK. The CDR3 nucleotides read TGTGCCAGCAGCTGGAGCGGGGGGGGCTACAATGAGCAGTACTTC. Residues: CASSWSGGGYNEQYF.

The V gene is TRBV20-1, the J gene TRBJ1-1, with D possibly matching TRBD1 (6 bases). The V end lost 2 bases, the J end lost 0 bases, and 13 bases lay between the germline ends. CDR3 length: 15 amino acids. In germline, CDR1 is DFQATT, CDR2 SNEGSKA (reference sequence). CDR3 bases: TGCAGTGCTAGAAAGGGGGGAGCTCTGAACACTGAAGCTTTCTTT. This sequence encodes CSARKGGALNTEAFF.

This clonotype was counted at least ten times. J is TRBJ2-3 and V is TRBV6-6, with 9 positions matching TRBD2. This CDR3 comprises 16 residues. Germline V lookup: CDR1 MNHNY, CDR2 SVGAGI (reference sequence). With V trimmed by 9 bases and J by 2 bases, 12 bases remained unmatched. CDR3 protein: CASQKASGASTDTQYF. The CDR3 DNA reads TGTGCCAGTCAGAAGGCTAGCGGGGCTTCCACAGATACGCAGTATTTT.

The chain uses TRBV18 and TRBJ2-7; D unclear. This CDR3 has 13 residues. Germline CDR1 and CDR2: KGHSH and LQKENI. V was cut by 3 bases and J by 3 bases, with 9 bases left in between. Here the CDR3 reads CASSPSQGYEQYF. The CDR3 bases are TGTGCCAGCTCACCCTCACAAGGCTACGAGCAGTACTTC.

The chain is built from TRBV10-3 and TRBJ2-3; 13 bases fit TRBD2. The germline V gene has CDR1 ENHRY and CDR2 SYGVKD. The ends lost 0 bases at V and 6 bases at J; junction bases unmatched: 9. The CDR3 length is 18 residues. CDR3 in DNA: TGTGCCATCAGTGAGTCCTTAATAACTAGCGGGAGGGCGGATACGCAGTATTTT. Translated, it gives CAISESLITSGRADTQYF.

The CDR3 DNA reads as TGCAGTGCCCGGGGCGTCGAGAATGAGCAGTTCTTC. This codes for CSARGVENEQFF. The gene calls are TRBV20-1 and TRBJ2-1, with D possibly being TRBD1 or TRBD2 (5 bases each). V was shortened by 6 bases and J by 7 bases, with 13 bases between the two germline ends. Germline CDR1 DFQATT, CDR2 SNEGSKA (reference sequence). CDR3 length: 12 amino acids.

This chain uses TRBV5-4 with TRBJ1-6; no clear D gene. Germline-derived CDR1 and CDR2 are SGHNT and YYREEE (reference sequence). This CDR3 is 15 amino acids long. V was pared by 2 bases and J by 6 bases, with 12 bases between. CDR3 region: CASSLLDGLNSPLHF. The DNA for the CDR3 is TGTGCCAGCAGCTTACTGGACGGACTTAATTCACCCCTCCACTTT.

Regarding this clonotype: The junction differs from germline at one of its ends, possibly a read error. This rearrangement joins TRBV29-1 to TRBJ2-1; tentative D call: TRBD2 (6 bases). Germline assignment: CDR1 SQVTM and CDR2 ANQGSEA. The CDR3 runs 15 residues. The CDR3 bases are TGCAGCGTTGCCCGGACTAAGAACTCCTACAATGGGCAGTTCTTC. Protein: CSVARTKNSYNGQFF.

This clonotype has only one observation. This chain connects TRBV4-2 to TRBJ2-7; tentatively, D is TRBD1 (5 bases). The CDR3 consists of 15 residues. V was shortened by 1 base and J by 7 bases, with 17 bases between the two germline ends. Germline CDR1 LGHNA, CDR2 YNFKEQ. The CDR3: CASSQGAGQENEQYF. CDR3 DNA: TGTGCCAGCAGCCAAGGGGCAGGGCAAGAAAATGAGCAGTACTTC.

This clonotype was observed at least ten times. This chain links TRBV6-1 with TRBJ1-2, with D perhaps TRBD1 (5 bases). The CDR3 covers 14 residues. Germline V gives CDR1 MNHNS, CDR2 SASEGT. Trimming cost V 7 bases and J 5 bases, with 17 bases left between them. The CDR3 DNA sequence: TGTGCCAGCAACCTGGACGGACACGGTTATGGCTACACCTTC. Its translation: CASNLDGHGYGYTF.